This T cell receptor beta chain was recorded in a study of identical twins. Each CDR3 protein gets one entry after TCRdb re-called the 5' RACE reads with MiXCR. Of fewer than 500,000 distinct CDR3 sequences listed, 20% to 25% are singletons. J gave up 7 bases and V 6 bases, and 10 bases lay outside the gene matches. Germline CDR1 and CDR2: DFQATT and SNEGSKA (reference sequence). CDR3 length equals 14 residues. The same data also went into a second study, on T cells expressing NK-cell markers. That publication notes: The sorts in several experiments were restricted to alpha-beta TCR T cells by an anti-gamma-delta TCR antibody.

The sample consisted of CD4+ T cells sorted from blood. This TCR came from a woman aged 18-29 years in good health. The genes are TRBV20-1 and TRBJ2-1; TRBD2 aligns across 9 bases. The CDR3 DNA follows: TGCAGTGCCGCCGGGACTAGCAGGTCGAATGAGCAGTTCTTC. Residues: CSAAGTSRSNEQFF.